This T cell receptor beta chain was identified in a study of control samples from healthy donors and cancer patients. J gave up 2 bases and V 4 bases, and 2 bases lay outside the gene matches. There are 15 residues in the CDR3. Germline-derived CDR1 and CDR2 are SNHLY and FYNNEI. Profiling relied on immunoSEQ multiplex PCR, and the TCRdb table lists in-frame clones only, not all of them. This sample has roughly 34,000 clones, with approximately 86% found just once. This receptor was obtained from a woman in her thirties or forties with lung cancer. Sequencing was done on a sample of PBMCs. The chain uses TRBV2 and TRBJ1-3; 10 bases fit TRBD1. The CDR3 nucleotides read TGTGCCAGCAGTGGAGGACAGGGGGCTGGAAACACCATATATTTT. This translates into CASSGGQGAGNTIYF.